The 9 T cell receptor beta chains presented below share a single source sample, sequenced in a study of beta chain features in type 1 diabetes. The sequenced template was cDNA made from the entire isolated RNA. Using immunoSEQ multiplex PCR, the repertoire was profiled, and TCRdb retains in-frame clones only, with some absent. The repertoire includes 400,000 to 450,000 clones, roughly 14% of them detected once, and roughly 0.033% sits in the top ten. The sequenced material came from naive CD4+ T cells from blood. The receptors were gathered from a man aged 25-45 years in good health.

The chain combines TRBV20-1 with TRBJ1-1; D perhaps matches TRBD1 (5 bases). The CDR3 loop spans 11 amino acids. In germline, CDR1 is DFQATT, CDR2 SNEGSKA (reference sequence). The DNA for the CDR3 is TGCGGAACAGGTTGGGACACTGAAGCTTTCTTT. Protein product: CGTGWDTEAFF.

The gene calls are TRBV7-8 and TRBJ1-5; D uncertain. V lost 0 bases, J lost 2 bases, and 14 bases lay in between. This CDR3 comprises 17 residues. Germline lookup yields CDR1 SGHVS and CDR2 FQNEAQ. The CDR3 loop reads CASSLADFLGGNQPQHF. In DNA form, the CDR3 reads TGTGCCAGCAGCTTAGCGGACTTTCTTGGGGGCAATCAGCCCCAGCATTTT.

This clone was detected only a few times. Other nucleotide sequences in the sample specify the same CDR3. The J gene is TRBJ1-2, the V gene TRBV29-1; 8 nucleotides match TRBD1. The CDR3 length is 11 residues. Looked up from germline, CDR1 is SQVTM and CDR2 is ANQGSEA. V was pared by 6 bases and J by 8 bases, with 5 bases of the junction left unmatched. The CDR3 DNA follows: TGCAGCGTCCTGACAGGGGACGGCTACACCTTC. Amino acid sequence: CSVLTGDGYTF.

This clone showed up just a few times. This chain connects TRBV6-1 to TRBJ1-2; D unresolved. Trimming removed 7 bases at V and 0 bases at J, with 15 bases between. The CDR3 totals 15 residues. CDR1 MNHNS and CDR2 SASEGT come from the germline V gene. CDR3: CASKLSRTSNYGYTF. CDR3 coding DNA: TGTGCCAGCAAACTATCGAGGACGTCTAACTATGGCTACACCTTC.

This chain connects TRBV7-9 to TRBJ1-3, with 7 bases fitting TRBD1. The V segment lost 8 bases and the J segment 0 bases; nucleotides outside the gene matches: 4. CDR1 and CDR2 from the germline V gene are SEHNR and FQNEAQ (reference sequence). The CDR3 runs 14 residues. CDR3 region: CASEDRTSGNTIYF. The CDR3 DNA reads TGTGCCAGCGAGGACAGGACCTCTGGAAACACCATATATTTT.

This chain links TRBV15 with TRBJ2-1, with TRBD2 as a possible D gene (7 bases). The CDR3 contains 15 residues. The V gene's germline CDR1 is LNHNV and CDR2 YYDKDF (reference sequence). V lost 0 bases and J lost 5, with 11 bases in between. CDR3: CATSRDRGAHNEQFF. CDR3 in DNA: TGTGCCACCAGCAGAGATCGGGGGGCCCACAATGAGCAGTTCTTC.

Only a few counts were recorded for this clone. The V call is TRBV19, the J call TRBJ2-1; TRBD2 aligns across 9 bases. Germline CDR1 is LNHDA and CDR2 is SQIVND (reference sequence). With 5 bases clipped from V and 4 bases from J, the junction kept 9 bases outside the gene matches. The CDR3 sequence is 16 residues long. In DNA form, the CDR3 reads TGTGCCAGTAGTCCGGCCGGGACTAGCTCATACAATGAGCAGTTCTTC. The encoded protein is CASSPAGTSSYNEQFF.

This clone was detected only a few times. This chain connects TRBV4-3 to TRBJ2-1; D remains unclear. Per germline, CDR1 LGHNA and CDR2 YSLEER. V gave up 4 bases and J gave up 6 bases, with 13 bases separating them. The CDR3 has 14 residues. The CDR3 reads CASSLVKGINEQFF. The CDR3 DNA follows: TGCGCCAGCAGCCTGGTGAAGGGAATCAATGAGCAGTTCTTC.

The rearrangement links TRBV6-5 to TRBJ2-4; 12 nucleotides line up with TRBD2. The CDR3 runs to 16 residues. V gave up 3 bases and J gave up 6 bases; unmatched junction bases: 6. CDR1 MNHEY and CDR2 SVGAGI come from the germline V gene. The DNA for the CDR3 is TGTGCCAGCAGTTATCGACTAGCGGGAGATAGAAACATTCAGTACTTC. Encoded protein: CASSYRLAGDRNIQYF.